Shown below are 16 T cell receptor beta chains from a single sample sequenced in a study of T-cell memory formation after mild COVID-19. MiXCR, applied by TCRdb to the 5' RACE reads, yields one record per CDR3 protein. The profile shows a few hundred thousand distinct CDR3 sequences, 28% of them singletons. Sequencing was done on a sample of PBMCs or a T cell subset sorted from them (not recorded which). These receptor sequences come from an adult woman who had mild COVID-19 (a few samples of this study predate the infection). Cell type and time point are not known.

This clonotype turned up a few times. The J gene is TRBJ2-7, the V gene TRBV7-9; perhaps TRBD2 as D (5 bases). V was trimmed by 7 bases and J by 5 bases, leaving 15 bases between them. Germline V gives CDR1 SEHNR, CDR2 FQNEAQ (reference sequence). This CDR3 has 13 residues. This CDR3 is CASTLEAAHEQYF. CDR3 nucleotide sequence: TGTGCCAGCACCCTGGAGGCAGCCCACGAGCAGTACTTC.

This clonotype was observed a handful of times. The rearrangement uses TRBV11-3 and TRBJ2-1; 12 bases line up with TRBD2. The V gene end was trimmed by 7 bases and the J gene end by 4 bases; junction bases not matched to a gene: 5. Germline-derived CDR1 and CDR2 are SGHNT and YENEEA. The length of the CDR3 is 15 residues. CDR3 sequence reads: CASIASGRGYNEQFF. The CDR3, as DNA: TGTGCCAGCATTGCTAGCGGGAGGGGGTACAATGAGCAGTTCTTC.

The chain carries TRBV6-1 and TRBJ1-1; D not certain. Germline loops: CDR1 MNHNS, CDR2 SASEGT. This CDR3 is 15 amino acids long. V was shortened by 7 bases and J by 0 bases, with 15 bases between the two germline ends. CDR3 sequence reads: CASTPSRAMNTEAFF. As DNA, the CDR3 is TGTGCCAGCACCCCCTCACGGGCTATGAACACTGAAGCTTTCTTT.

This clonotype was seen a few times. V gene TRBV2 combines with J gene TRBJ2-7; a weak D match, TRBD1 (6 bases). Trimming shortened V by 5 bases and J by 3 bases, and 14 bases separated the two germline ends. CDR1 and CDR2 from the germline V gene are SNHLY and FYNNEI. The CDR3 runs to 14 residues. The CDR3 is CASSTDSYFYEQYF. CDR3 coding DNA: TGTGCCAGCAGTACGGACAGTTACTTCTACGAGCAGTACTTC. Together with reference TRBV2 and TRBJ2-7, the CDR3 gives the full variable domain: EPEVTQTPSHQVTQMGQEVILRCVPISNHLYFYWYRQILGQKVEFLVSFYNNEISEKSEIFDDQFSVERPDGSNFTLKIRSTKLEDSAMYFCASSTDSYFYEQYFGPGTRLTVT.

This chain links TRBV2 with TRBJ1-5, with no clear D. CDR1 is SNHLY and CDR2 is FYNNEI in the germline V gene. The CDR3 sequence is 13 residues long. V dropped 3 bases and J dropped 6 bases, with 9 bases sitting between them. The CDR3 DNA reads as TGTGCCAGCAGTGATTCAGTTGTTCAGCCCCAGCATTTT. Encoded protein: CASSDSVVQPQHF.

The rearrangement links TRBV12-3 or TRBV12-4 to TRBJ2-7, with 12 bases that match TRBD2. The CDR3 spans 16 residues. V trimming: 6 bases; J trimming: 2 bases; junction bases outside the gene matches: 8. CDR3 sequence: CASRGGLAGPAYEQYF. The DNA of the CDR3 is TGTGCCAGCAGGGGGGGACTAGCGGGCCCCGCCTACGAGCAGTACTTC.

This clonotype was observed a few times. The chain carries TRBV12-3 or TRBV12-4 and TRBJ2-5, with D hard to call. The CDR3 length is 14 residues. V was clipped by 3 bases and J by 4 bases, with 12 bases between them. In nucleotides, the CDR3 is TGTGCCAGCAGTTTGCAATCCCAGCGAGAGACCCAGTACTTC. This encodes CASSLQSQRETQYF.

This chain links TRBV7-3 with TRBJ1-2, with a weak D call TRBD1 (6 bases). This CDR3 comprises 13 residues. V was cut by 5 bases and J by 8 bases, with 15 bases left in between. Germline assignment: CDR1 SGHTA and CDR2 FQGTGA. The chain's CDR3 is CASSMDSSTGYTF. The CDR3 DNA sequence: TGTGCCAGCAGCATGGACAGTTCGACGGGCTACACCTTC.

The rearrangement links TRBV23-1 to TRBJ1-1; no clear D. TRBV23-1 is known as an ORF, though its function is uncertain. V gave up 2 bases and J gave up 1 base, with 20 bases separating them. This CDR3 is 18 amino acids long. This CDR3 is CASSQPVWDRAQNTEAFF. Written as DNA, the CDR3 is TGCGCCAGCAGTCAACCCGTGTGGGATAGGGCCCAGAACACTGAAGCTTTCTTT.

The rearrangement joins TRBV20-1 to TRBJ1-4; D gene uncertain. Trimming left V 5 bases short and J 3 bases short, with 16 bases between. This CDR3 is built from 15 residues. The V gene's germline CDR1 is DFQATT and CDR2 SNEGSKA (reference sequence). CDR3 protein: CSALSRRGPNEKLFF. The CDR3 region has the DNA TGCAGTGCTCTGTCAAGACGTGGACCTAATGAAAAACTGTTTTTT.

The chain has TRBV7-2 and TRBJ2-7, with 8 bases that match TRBD2. Germline-derived CDR1 and CDR2 are SGHTA and FQGNSA. With V trimmed by 1 base and J by 3 bases, 2 bases remained unmatched. This CDR3 region has 14 residues. CDR3 nucleotides: TGTGCCAGCAGCTTAGGCGGGGGGAACTACGAGCAGTACTTC. Its translation: CASSLGGGNYEQYF.

This clonotype turned up a few times. CDR3 sequence reads: CASSLASSGDTDTQYF. CDR3 sequence (DNA): TGTGCCAGCAGCTTAGCGTCCAGCGGGGACACAGATACGCAGTATTTT. The chain carries TRBV7-9 and TRBJ2-3; 7 bases map to TRBD2. With V trimmed by 0 bases and J by 2 bases, 5 bases remained unmatched. The CDR3 consists of 16 residues. CDR1 is SEHNR, CDR2 FQNEAQ, per germline (reference sequence).

This clonotype was observed a few times. V usage is TRBV4-1 and J usage is TRBJ2-6; no firm D call. V was clipped by 0 bases and J by 2 bases, with 8 bases between them. The CDR3 is 16 amino acids. In germline, CDR1 is MGHRA, CDR2 YSYEKL. CDR3 amino acids: CASSQEVWAGANVLTF. The DNA of the CDR3 is TGCGCCAGCAGCCAAGAAGTGTGGGCTGGGGCCAACGTCCTGACTTTC.

This clonotype was seen a handful of times. The rearrangement uses TRBV7-6 and TRBJ2-5; a weak D match, TRBD1 (6 bases). Germline lookup yields CDR1 SGHVS and CDR2 FNYEAQ. Between the trimmed V and J ends, which lost 4 bases and 5 bases, there was a span of 11 bases. This CDR3 is 13 amino acids long. CDR3 residues: CASSSGRGETQYF. The CDR3 nucleotides are TGTGCCAGCAGCTCCGGTAGGGGGGAGACCCAGTACTTC.

The chain links TRBV14 to TRBJ2-5, with 12 bases identical to TRBD2. CDR3 length: 15 residues. Germline CDR1 and CDR2: SGHDN and FVKESK. J was trimmed by 5 bases and V by 4 bases; bases with no gene match: 5. CDR3 sequence reads: CASSRLAGVRETQYF. CDR3 sequence (DNA): TGTGCCAGCAGCCGACTAGCGGGAGTTCGTGAGACCCAGTACTTC.

The table lists this clonotype with a few counts. CDR3 residues: CASSLGTGSNEQYF. The DNA for the CDR3 is TGTGCCAGCAGCTTGGGGACAGGGTCTAACGAGCAGTACTTC. The chain employs TRBV7-9 and TRBJ2-7; 9 bases map to TRBD1. Per the germline V gene, CDR1 is SEHNR and CDR2 is FQNEAQ (reference sequence). V trimming: 3 bases; J trimming: 5 bases; junction bases outside the gene matches: 5. The CDR3 runs 14 residues.